A single sample is the source of the 17 T cell receptor beta chains below, sequenced in a study of monozygotic twins with inflammatory bowel disease. TCRdb re-called the 5' RACE reads and catalogs CDR3 proteins one per entry, DNA excluded. Its table records over 110,000 distinct CDR3 sequences. The material sequenced was blood. The source of these receptors is a human donor with ulcerative colitis or Crohn's disease, or a healthy co-twin of an affected twin (not recorded which).

The chain is built from TRBV7-3 and TRBJ2-3. The germline V gene has CDR1 SGHTA and CDR2 FQGTGA. This CDR3 spans 15 amino acids. The CDR3 loop reads CASSLGILGTDTQYF.

This sequence joins TRBV5-1 and TRBJ2-1. The CDR3 consists of 12 residues. Germline-derived CDR1 and CDR2 are SGHRS and YFSETQ. The CDR3 loop reads CASSLTRYEQFF.

The rearrangement uses TRBV3-1 and TRBJ1-6. The CDR3 spans 13 residues. The germline V gene encodes CDR1 LGHDT and CDR2 YNNKEL (reference sequence). CDR3 in amino acids: CASRNVGNSPLHF. Supplemented by reference TRBV3-1 and TRBJ1-6, the full variable domain reads DTAVSQTPKYLVTQMGNDKSIKCEQNLGHDTMYWYKQDSKKFLKIMFSYNNKELIINETVPNRFSPKSPDKAHLNLHINSLELGDSAVYFCASRNVGNSPLHFGNGTRLTVT.

The J gene is TRBJ2-7, the V gene TRBV29-1; TCRdb's D call, TRBD1, is unchecked because there is no DNA. Germline V gene data show CDR1 as SQVTM and CDR2 as ANQGSEA. The CDR3 sequence is 13 residues long. The CDR3 protein is CSVDQGRGFEQYF.

The V gene is TRBV4-2, the J gene TRBJ1-4. The CDR3 spans 13 residues. Per the germline V gene, CDR1 is LGHNA and CDR2 is YNFKEQ. This chain's CDR3 is CASSQDSNEKLFF.

This rearrangement joins TRBV6-1 to TRBJ1-5. The CDR3 has 15 amino acids. Germline V CDR1 and CDR2: MNHNS, SASEGT. This CDR3 reads CASSEVQRGNQPQHF.

The rearrangement uses TRBV4-1 and TRBJ1-1; TCRdb names TRBD1, which stays unverified in the absence of DNA. CDR3 length: 15 residues. Germline values: CDR1 MGHRA, CDR2 YSYEKL. CDR3 region: CASSVIGGPDTEAFF.

The chain couples TRBV7-9 to TRBJ1-6; TCRdb outputs TRBD1, but without DNA this stays unchecked. CDR1 and CDR2 from the germline V gene are SEHNR and FQNEAQ (reference sequence). This CDR3 has 16 residues. This CDR3 reads CASSLAVTGGGSPLHF.

This chain uses TRBV5-8 with TRBJ2-7; TCRdb's D call, TRBD1, is unchecked because there is no DNA. There are 16 residues in the CDR3. The V gene's germline CDR1 is SGHTS and CDR2 YDEGEE. CDR3 region: CASSSGSNRGYYEQYF. Filled out from reference TRBV5-8 and TRBJ2-7, the complete variable domain reads EAGVTQSPTHLIKTRGQQATLRCSPISGHTSVYWYQQALGLGLQFLLWYDEGEERNRGNFPPRFSGRQFPNYSSELNVNALELEDSALYLCASSSGSNRGYYEQYFGPGTRLTVT.

The CDR3 protein is CASSLDGILRGEQFF. The chain recombines TRBV7-2 with TRBJ2-1; TCRdb lists TRBD1, though no DNA is available to test this call. CDR3 size: 15 residues. Germline V gene data show CDR1 as SGHTA and CDR2 as FQGNSA.

The chain couples TRBV12-3 or TRBV12-4 to TRBJ1-2; the TCRdb call, TRBD1, lacks DNA for checking. The CDR3 runs to 18 residues. The CDR3 region is CASSLTQISTGTHYGYTF.

This chain joins TRBV28 and TRBJ2-7; checking the TCRdb D call of TRBD1 is not possible without DNA. The CDR3 totals 15 residues. Germline lookup yields CDR1 MDHEN and CDR2 SYDVKM. CDR3 region: CASSLVAGVAYEQYF.

The gene calls are TRBV4-1 and TRBJ2-5. The CDR3 length is 13 residues. Germline-derived CDR1 and CDR2 are MGHRA and YSYEKL. CDR3 loop: CASSQVVGETQYF.

The chain couples TRBV25-1 to TRBJ2-2; TCRdb lists TRBD1, though no DNA is available to test this call. This CDR3 is 14 amino acids long. Germline CDR1 MGHDK, CDR2 SYGVNS. The CDR3 is CASRQGVDTGELFF.

The chain joins TRBV10-3 to TRBJ2-7; TCRdb designates TRBD2, a call that cannot be tested without DNA. Germline values: CDR1 ENHRY, CDR2 SYGVKD. CDR3 length: 15 residues. The CDR3 is CAISAGTSGNYEQYF.

This sequence joins TRBV11-2 and TRBJ1-6. The CDR3 length is 14 residues. Germline V gene sequence: CDR1 SGHAT, CDR2 FQNNGV. The chain's CDR3 is CASSLNRNNSPLHF.

The chain has TRBV5-1 and TRBJ2-7; TCRdb lists TRBD1, though no DNA is available to test this call. Germline V gene lookup returns CDR1 SGHRS and CDR2 YFSETQ. CDR3 length: 15 residues. CDR3 sequence: CASSEGTGGFNEQYF.